These 21 T cell receptor beta chains were all obtained from the same sample, sequenced in a study of spatial heterogeneity in lung cancer. Study results and caveats: Tumoral mutation counts were tracked by counts of expanded intratumoral alpha and beta TCRs.

Their antigens are not known. Time point noted: sample taken at primary tumor resection. From the 5' RACE reads, TCRdb called clonotypes with MiXCR, one entry per CDR3 protein. The sample comprises roughly 20,000 distinct CDR3 sequences, under 3.5% of which are singletons, and under 8% rests with the top ten. This material consisted of lung tumor tissue, taken at surgery. Source of these receptors: a male donor with early-stage non-small cell lung cancer.

This clonotype was seen at least ten times. The chain is built from TRBV4-2 and TRBJ1-4; D is unclear. Germline CDR1 LGHNA, CDR2 YNFKEQ. The CDR3 runs to 15 residues. With 0 bases removed from V and 5 bases from J, the gap between germline ends came to 10 bases. In DNA, the CDR3 is TGTGCCAGCAGCCAAGATGGGGTGCCGAATGAAAAACTGTTTTTT. Residues: CASSQDGVPNEKLFF.

At least ten counts were recorded for this clonotype. The gene calls are TRBV12-3 or TRBV12-4 and TRBJ2-5; maybe TRBD1 (5 bases). V was clipped by 7 bases and J by 2 bases, with 20 bases between them. The CDR3 is 16 amino acids. CDR3 bases: TGTGCCAGCAAGTTTAGCTTGGGGCCAGAACAAGAGACCCAGTACTTC. Protein product: CASKFSLGPEQETQYF.

This clonotype was seen ten or more times. V usage is TRBV28 and J usage is TRBJ2-7, with D perhaps matching TRBD2 (6 bases). V lost 3 bases and J lost 2, with 14 bases in between. CDR1 and CDR2 (germline): MDHEN, SYDVKM. This CDR3 contains 15 residues. The CDR3 region is CASSFSASAAYEQYF. The CDR3 DNA is TGTGCCAGCAGTTTTTCGGCTAGCGCCGCCTACGAGCAGTACTTC. The whole variable domain, remainder taken from reference TRBV28 and TRBJ2-7, is DVKVTQSSRYLVKRTGEKVFLECVQDMDHENMFWYRQDPGLGLRLIYFSYDVKMKEKGDIPEGYSVSREKKERFSLILESASTNQTSMYLCASSFSASAAYEQYFGPGTRLTVT.

This clonotype was counted many times. The chain combines TRBV30 with TRBJ2-2; D perhaps matches TRBD1 (6 bases). The CDR3 is made up of 15 amino acids. V lost 0 bases to trimming and J lost 7 bases, with 15 bases between them. Germline V gene lookup returns CDR1 GTSNPN and CDR2 SVGIG (reference sequence). The CDR3 bases are TGTGCCTGGAGTGTACCTGGGGGCGCGGGCGGGGAGCTGTTTTTT. It translates to CAWSVPGGAGGELFF.

This clonotype has ten or more counts. The CDR3 DNA reads as TGTGCCAGCAGCTTATCCTCCAGCGGGCAGTACGAGCAGTACTTC. Amino acid sequence: CASSLSSSGQYEQYF. The J gene is TRBJ2-7, the V gene TRBV7-6; tentative D call: TRBD2 (6 bases). Germline CDR1 and CDR2: SGHVS and FNYEAQ. The V end was cut by 2 bases, the J end by 4 bases, with 15 bases between. This CDR3 has 15 amino acids.

This clonotype has at least ten counts. V is TRBV3-1 and J is TRBJ2-7; no firm D call. Germline V gene lookup returns CDR1 LGHDT and CDR2 YNNKEL (reference sequence). The V gene lost 5 bases and the J gene lost 2 bases, with 13 bases spanning the gap. The CDR3 has 14 residues. This CDR3 is CASSWWESTYEQYF. DNA of the CDR3: TGTGCCAGCAGCTGGTGGGAAAGTACCTACGAGCAGTACTTC.

This clonotype was seen repeatedly, ten times or more. The chain links TRBV3-1 to TRBJ2-1, with TRBD2 matching over 12 bases. CDR3 length: 17 residues. The V segment lost 4 bases and the J segment 4 bases; nucleotides outside the gene matches: 8. Per germline, CDR1 LGHDT and CDR2 YNNKEL (reference sequence). The CDR3 region is CASSPRLAGEGYNEQFF. DNA for the CDR3: TGTGCCAGCAGCCCCAGACTAGCGGGAGAGGGATACAATGAGCAGTTCTTC.

This clonotype was picked up many times. The J gene is TRBJ2-2, the V gene TRBV12-3 or TRBV12-4; tentatively, D is TRBD1 (6 bases). This CDR3 contains 16 residues. V was trimmed by 6 bases and J by 4 bases, leaving 18 bases between them. CDR3 sequence: CASRRGSRGFTGELFF. As DNA, the CDR3 is TGTGCCAGCAGAAGAGGGTCCAGGGGTTTCACCGGGGAGCTGTTTTTT.

This clonotype was counted ten times or more. V gene TRBV7-2 combines with J gene TRBJ2-3; D is uncertain. Per germline, CDR1 SGHTA and CDR2 FQGNSA. V shed 5 bases and J shed 4 bases, with 7 bases lying between them. CDR3 length: 12 residues. This CDR3 is CASSPGPDTQYF. CDR3 in DNA: TGTGCCAGCAGCCCAGGTCCAGATACGCAGTATTTT.

This clonotype has a count of ten or more. The gene calls are TRBV28 and TRBJ2-3, with 8 positions matching TRBD2. The junction had 12 bases not matched to a gene; V was cut back by 6 bases and J by 1 base. Germline V gene sequence: CDR1 MDHEN, CDR2 SYDVKM. The CDR3 loop spans 17 amino acids. CDR3 sequence (DNA): TGTGCCAGCAGCTCCCCGGGACTAGGTAGCGGCACAGATACGCAGTATTTT. This gives the protein CASSSPGLGSGTDTQYF.

This clonotype is termed medium-sized. The chain combines TRBV6-5 with TRBJ2-1, with TRBD2 as a possible D gene (5 bases). Germline V gene lookup returns CDR1 MNHEY and CDR2 SVGAGI. CDR3 length equals 13 residues. With 8 bases removed from V and 3 bases from J, the gap between germline ends came to 11 bases. The CDR3, as DNA: TGTGCCAGCGGTCGGAGGAACTACAATGAGCAGTTCTTC. This gives the protein CASGRRNYNEQFF.

This clonotype showed up many times. This chain connects TRBV6-5 to TRBJ1-1, with a weak D call TRBD1 (5 bases). V lost 7 bases and J 4 bases, leaving 16 bases between the germline ends. The germline V gene encodes CDR1 MNHEY and CDR2 SVGAGI. This CDR3 is built from 14 residues. The chain's CDR3 is CASMRGSSFTEAFF. The CDR3 DNA reads as TGTGCCAGCATGAGGGGCAGTTCATTCACTGAAGCTTTCTTT.

This clonotype occurred many times. V and J are TRBV29-1 and TRBJ2-3, with 9 bases that match TRBD2. CDR1 is SQVTM and CDR2 is ANQGSEA in the germline V gene. J lost 5 bases, V lost 5 bases, and 11 bases had no gene match. The length of the CDR3 is 15 residues. The CDR3 loop is CSVRTVREGGDTQYF. CDR3 bases: TGCAGCGTTCGAACCGTGCGGGAGGGCGGAGATACGCAGTATTTT.

By share of the sample, this clonotype is medium-sized. The chain joins TRBV5-1 to TRBJ1-2; D call uncertain. Trimming took off 2 bases at V and 0 bases at J, with 11 bases between the two ends. The length of the CDR3 is 15 residues. The germline V gene encodes CDR1 SGHRS and CDR2 YFSETQ. CDR3 DNA sequence: TGCGCCAGCAGCTTTAAGACCCCAGCTAACTATGGCTACACCTTC. It specifies CASSFKTPANYGYTF. Together with reference TRBV5-1 and TRBJ1-2, the CDR3 gives the full variable domain: KAGVTQTPRYLIKTRGQQVTLSCSPISGHRSVSWYQQTPGQGLQFLFEYFSETQRNKGNFPGRFSGRQFSNSRSEMNVSTLELGDSALYLCASSFKTPANYGYTFGSGTRLTVV.

There are many counts of this clonotype. The chain carries TRBV20-1 and TRBJ2-7, with D possibly TRBD1 on 6 matching bases. V dropped 1 base and J dropped 5 bases, with 9 bases sitting between them. Germline CDR1 reads DFQATT; CDR2 reads SNEGSKA (reference sequence). The CDR3 is 12 residues long. This chain's CDR3 is CSARVGHNEQYF. CDR3 DNA: TGCAGTGCTAGAGTGGGACATAACGAGCAGTACTTC.

This clonotype has a count of ten or more. This sequence joins TRBV6-2 or TRBV6-3 and TRBJ2-7; D is possibly TRBD1 or TRBD2 (5 bases each). Germline-derived CDR1 and CDR2 are MNHEY and SVGEGT. V was shortened by 10 bases and J by 6 bases, with 22 bases between the two germline ends. This CDR3 region has 14 residues. CDR3 coding DNA: TGTGCCACTCGGAAACTAGACCCAACAGGCGAGCAGTACTTC. This gives the protein CATRKLDPTGEQYF.

This clonotype was recorded many times. V gene TRBV2 combines with J gene TRBJ1-2, with TRBD1 matching 7 bases. This CDR3 comprises 14 residues. CDR1 and CDR2 (germline): SNHLY, FYNNEI. The trim removed 7 bases at V and 3 bases at J, leaving 8 bases unmatched. The CDR3 is CASNREGGYYGYTF. The CDR3 nucleotides are TGTGCCAGCAACCGAGAAGGGGGCTACTATGGCTACACCTTC.

This clonotype was observed many times. The chain links TRBV18 to TRBJ2-5; maybe TRBD2 (5 bases). The V and J ends lost 2 bases and 6 bases respectively, with 10 bases between them. The germline CDR1 and CDR2 sequences are KGHSH and LQKENI. The CDR3 runs 13 residues. The CDR3 DNA follows: TGTGCCAGCTCACCATCGGGGATACAGACCCAGTACTTC. Translated, it gives CASSPSGIQTQYF.

There are many counts of this clonotype. This chain joins TRBV20-1 and TRBJ2-7; D not certain. V shed 6 bases and J shed 4 bases, with 16 bases lying between them. The CDR3 runs to 13 residues. Looked up from germline, CDR1 is DFQATT and CDR2 is SNEGSKA (reference sequence). The CDR3 DNA follows: TGCAGTGCCCGACGGAGCCTCGAATACGAGCAGTACTTC. This codes for CSARRSLEYEQYF.

This clonotype was recorded at least ten times. V gene TRBV3-1 combines with J gene TRBJ1-1, with TRBD1 identical over 7 bases. Germline CDR1 reads LGHDT; CDR2 reads YNNKEL (reference sequence). Trimming removed 1 base from V and 2 bases from J; junction bases left unmatched: 4. The CDR3 is 15 amino acids. Here the CDR3 DNA reads TGTGCCAGCAGCCAAGTGGACAGGCTAAACACTGAAGCTTTCTTT. Protein: CASSQVDRLNTEAFF.

This clonotype was picked up many times. The CDR3 bases are TGTGCCAGCAGCACGGGACCCGAGGCCGGCACTGAAGCTTTCTTT. Amino acid sequence: CASSTGPEAGTEAFF. The J gene is TRBJ1-1, the V gene TRBV7-3, with a tentative D call TRBD1 (5 bases). The CDR3 length is 15 residues. In germline, CDR1 is SGHTA, CDR2 FQGTGA. The V end lost 5 bases, the J end lost 4 bases, and 17 bases lay between the germline ends.